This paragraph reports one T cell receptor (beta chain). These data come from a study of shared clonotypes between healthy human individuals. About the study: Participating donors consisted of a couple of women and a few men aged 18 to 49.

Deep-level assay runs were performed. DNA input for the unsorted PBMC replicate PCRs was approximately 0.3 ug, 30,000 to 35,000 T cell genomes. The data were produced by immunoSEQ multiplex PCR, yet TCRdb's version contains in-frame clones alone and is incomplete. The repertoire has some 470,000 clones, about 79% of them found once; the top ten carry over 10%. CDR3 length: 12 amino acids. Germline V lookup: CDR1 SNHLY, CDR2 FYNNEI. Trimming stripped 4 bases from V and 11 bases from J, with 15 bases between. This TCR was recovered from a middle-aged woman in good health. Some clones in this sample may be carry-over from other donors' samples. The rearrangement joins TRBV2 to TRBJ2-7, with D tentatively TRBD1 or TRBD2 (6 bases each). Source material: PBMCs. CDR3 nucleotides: TGTGCCAGCAGTGTTCACTCAGGGGAGGAGTACTTC. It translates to CASSVHSGEEYF.